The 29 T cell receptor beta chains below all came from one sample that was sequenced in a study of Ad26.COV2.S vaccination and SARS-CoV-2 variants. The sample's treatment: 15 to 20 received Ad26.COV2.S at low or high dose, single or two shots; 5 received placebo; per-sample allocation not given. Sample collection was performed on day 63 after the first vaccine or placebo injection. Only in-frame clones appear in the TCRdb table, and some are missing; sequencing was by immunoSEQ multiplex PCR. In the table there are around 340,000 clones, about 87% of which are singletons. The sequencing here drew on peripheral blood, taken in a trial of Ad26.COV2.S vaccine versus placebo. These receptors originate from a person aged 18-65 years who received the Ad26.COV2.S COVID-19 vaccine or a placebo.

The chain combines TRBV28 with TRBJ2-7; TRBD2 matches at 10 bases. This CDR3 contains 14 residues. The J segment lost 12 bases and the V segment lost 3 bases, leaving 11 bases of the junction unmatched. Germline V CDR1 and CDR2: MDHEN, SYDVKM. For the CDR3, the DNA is TGTGCCAGCAGTTTCTCAAGCGGGAGGGCGTCGACGTACTTC. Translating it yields CASSFSSGRASTYF.

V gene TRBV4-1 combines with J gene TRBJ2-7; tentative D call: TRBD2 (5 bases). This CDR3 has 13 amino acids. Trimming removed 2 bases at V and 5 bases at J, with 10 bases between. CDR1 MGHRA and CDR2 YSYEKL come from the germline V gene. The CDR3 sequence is CASSQLAANEQYF. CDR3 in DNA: TGCGCCAGCAGCCAACTAGCCGCGAACGAGCAGTACTTC.

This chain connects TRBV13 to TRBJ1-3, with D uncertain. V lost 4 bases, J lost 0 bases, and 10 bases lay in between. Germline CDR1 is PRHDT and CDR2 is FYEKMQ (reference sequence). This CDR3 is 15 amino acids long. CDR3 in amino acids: CASSSGLNSGNTIYF. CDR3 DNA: TGTGCCAGCAGCTCCGGACTTAACTCTGGAAACACCATATATTTT.

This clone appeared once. The DNA for the CDR3 is TGCGCCAGCAGCTTGGGGACGCGAATTGGGGCCCAGTACTTC. As protein: CASSLGTRIGAQYF. The chain employs TRBV5-1 and TRBJ2-5; D unresolved. Trimming removed 0 bases from V and 9 bases from J, with 15 bases in between. This CDR3 spans 14 amino acids. Germline CDR1 and CDR2: SGHRS and YFSETQ.

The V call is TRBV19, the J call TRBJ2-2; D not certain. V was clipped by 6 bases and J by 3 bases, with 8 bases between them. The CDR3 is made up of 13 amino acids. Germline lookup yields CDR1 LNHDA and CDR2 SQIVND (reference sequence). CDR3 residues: CASRVGYTGELFF. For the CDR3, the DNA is TGTGCCAGTAGAGTCGGCTACACCGGGGAGCTGTTTTTT.

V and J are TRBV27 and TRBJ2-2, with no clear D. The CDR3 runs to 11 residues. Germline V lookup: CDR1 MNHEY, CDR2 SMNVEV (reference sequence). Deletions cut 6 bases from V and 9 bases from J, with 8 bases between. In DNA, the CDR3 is TGTGCCAGCAGCGGTTGGAGGGAGCTGTTTTTT. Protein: CASSGWRELFF.

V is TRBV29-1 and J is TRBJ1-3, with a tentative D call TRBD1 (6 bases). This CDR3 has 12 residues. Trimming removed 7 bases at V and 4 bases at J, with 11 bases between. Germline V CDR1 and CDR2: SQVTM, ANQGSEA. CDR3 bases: TGCAGCGGTAGGACAGAGGGAAACACCATATATTTT. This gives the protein CSGRTEGNTIYF.

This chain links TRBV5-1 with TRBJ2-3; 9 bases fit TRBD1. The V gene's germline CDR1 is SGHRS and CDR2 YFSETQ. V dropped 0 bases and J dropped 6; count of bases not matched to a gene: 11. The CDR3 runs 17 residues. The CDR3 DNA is TGCGCCAGCAGCTTGGCAAATACAGGGGGCAATACGGATACGCAGTATTTT. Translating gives CASSLANTGGNTDTQYF.

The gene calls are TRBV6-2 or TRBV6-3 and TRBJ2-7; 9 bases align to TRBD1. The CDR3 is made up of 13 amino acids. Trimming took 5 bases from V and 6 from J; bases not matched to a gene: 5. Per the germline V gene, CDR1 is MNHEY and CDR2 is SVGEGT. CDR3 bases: TGTGCCAGCAGTAGGGGACAGGGCGGCGAGCAGTACTTC. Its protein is CASSRGQGGEQYF.

The CDR3 coding sequence is TGTGCCAGCAGCACTACGGGAGGGCCATTGGTTGAGCAGTTCTTC. Its protein is CASSTTGGPLVEQFF. V is TRBV9 and J is TRBJ2-1; 8 bases are shared with TRBD2. Per germline, CDR1 SGDLS and CDR2 YYNGEE. Losses at the gene ends were 4 bases for V and 9 bases for J; bases not matched to a gene: 12. The CDR3 contains 15 residues.

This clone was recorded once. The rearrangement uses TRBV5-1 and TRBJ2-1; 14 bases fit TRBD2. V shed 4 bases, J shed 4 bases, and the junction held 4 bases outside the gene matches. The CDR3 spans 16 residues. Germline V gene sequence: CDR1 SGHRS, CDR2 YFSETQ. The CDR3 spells CASSRRTSGGYNEQFF. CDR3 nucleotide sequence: TGCGCCAGCAGCCGAAGGACTAGCGGGGGGTACAATGAGCAGTTCTTC. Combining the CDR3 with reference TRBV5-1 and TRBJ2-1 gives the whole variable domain KAGVTQTPRYLIKTRGQQVTLSCSPISGHRSVSWYQQTPGQGLQFLFEYFSETQRNKGNFPGRFSGRQFSNSRSEMNVSTLELGDSALYLCASSRRTSGGYNEQFFGPGTRLTVL.

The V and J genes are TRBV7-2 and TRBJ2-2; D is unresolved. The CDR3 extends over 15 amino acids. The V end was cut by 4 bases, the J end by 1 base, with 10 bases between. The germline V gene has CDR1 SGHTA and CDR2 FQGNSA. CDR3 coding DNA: TGTGCCAGCAGCTCCATTGTCCAGAACACCGGGGAGCTGTTTTTT. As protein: CASSSIVQNTGELFF. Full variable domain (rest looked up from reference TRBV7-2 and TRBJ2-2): GAGVSQSPSNKVTEKGKDVELRCDPISGHTALYWYRQSLGQGLEFLIYFQGNSAPDKSGLPSDRFSAERTGGSVSTLTIQRTQQEDSAVYLCASSSIVQNTGELFFGEGSRLTVL.

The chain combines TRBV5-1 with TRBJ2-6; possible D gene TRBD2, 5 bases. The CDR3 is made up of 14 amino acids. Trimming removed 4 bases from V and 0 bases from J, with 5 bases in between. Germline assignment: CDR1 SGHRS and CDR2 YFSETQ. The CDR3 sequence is CASSGSSGANVLTF. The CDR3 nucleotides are TGCGCCAGCAGCGGGAGCTCTGGGGCCAACGTCCTGACTTTC.

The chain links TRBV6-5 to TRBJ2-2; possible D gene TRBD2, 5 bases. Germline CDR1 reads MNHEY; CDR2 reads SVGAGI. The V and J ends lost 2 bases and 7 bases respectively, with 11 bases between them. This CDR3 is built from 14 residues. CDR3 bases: TGTGCCAGCAGTTACCGGGGAACTAACGGGGAGCTGTTTTTT. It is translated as CASSYRGTNGELFF.

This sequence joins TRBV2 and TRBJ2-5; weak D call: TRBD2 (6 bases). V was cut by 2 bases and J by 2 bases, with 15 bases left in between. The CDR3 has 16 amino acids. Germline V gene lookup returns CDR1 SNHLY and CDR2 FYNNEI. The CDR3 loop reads CASSELEGLKQETQYF. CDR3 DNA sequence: TGTGCCAGCAGTGAACTTGAAGGACTAAAACAAGAGACCCAGTACTTC.

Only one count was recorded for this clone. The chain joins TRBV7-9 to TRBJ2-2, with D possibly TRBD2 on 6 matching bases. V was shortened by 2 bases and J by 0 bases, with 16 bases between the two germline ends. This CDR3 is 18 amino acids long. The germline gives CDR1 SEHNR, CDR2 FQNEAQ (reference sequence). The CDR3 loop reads CASSLSPRAGTNTGELFF. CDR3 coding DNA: TGTGCCAGCAGCTTATCGCCTCGGGCGGGGACGAACACCGGGGAGCTGTTTTTT.

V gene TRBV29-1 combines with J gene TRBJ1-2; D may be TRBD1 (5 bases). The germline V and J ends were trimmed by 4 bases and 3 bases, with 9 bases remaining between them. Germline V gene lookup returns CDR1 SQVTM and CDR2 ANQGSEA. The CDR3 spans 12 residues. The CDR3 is CSVGQTDYGYTF. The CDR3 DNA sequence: TGCAGCGTTGGACAGACAGACTATGGCTACACCTTC.

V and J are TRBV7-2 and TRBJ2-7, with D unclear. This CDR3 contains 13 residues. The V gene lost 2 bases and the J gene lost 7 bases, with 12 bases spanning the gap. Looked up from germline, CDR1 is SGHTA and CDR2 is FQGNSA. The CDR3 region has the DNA TGTGCCAGCAGCTTACAGACTCTAGGGGAGCAGTACTTC. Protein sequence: CASSLQTLGEQYF. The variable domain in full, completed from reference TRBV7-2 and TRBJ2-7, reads GAGVSQSPSNKVTEKGKDVELRCDPISGHTALYWYRQSLGQGLEFLIYFQGNSAPDKSGLPSDRFSAERTGGSVSTLTIQRTQQEDSAVYLCASSLQTLGEQYFGPGTRLTVT.

The CDR3 loop reads CASSPPGAGNTIYF. The CDR3 coding sequence is TGTGCCAGCTCACCACCGGGCGCCGGAAACACCATATATTTT. This rearrangement joins TRBV18 to TRBJ1-3, with D hard to call. The CDR3 runs to 14 residues. V lost 0 bases and J 4 bases, leaving 7 bases between the germline ends. The germline V gene has CDR1 KGHSH and CDR2 LQKENI.

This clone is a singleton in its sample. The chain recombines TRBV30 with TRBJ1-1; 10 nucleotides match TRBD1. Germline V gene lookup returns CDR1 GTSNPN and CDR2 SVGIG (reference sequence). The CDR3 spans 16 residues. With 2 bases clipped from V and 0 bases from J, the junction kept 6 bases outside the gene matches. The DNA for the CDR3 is TGTGCCTGGAGTCTTGACAGGGGGCTCATGAACACTGAAGCTTTCTTT. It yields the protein CAWSLDRGLMNTEAFF.

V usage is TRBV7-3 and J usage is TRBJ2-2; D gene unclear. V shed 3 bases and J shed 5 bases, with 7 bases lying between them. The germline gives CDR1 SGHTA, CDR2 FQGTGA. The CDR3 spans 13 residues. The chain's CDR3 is CASSLRFTGELFF. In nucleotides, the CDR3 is TGTGCCAGCAGCTTGCGATTTACCGGGGAGCTGTTTTTT.

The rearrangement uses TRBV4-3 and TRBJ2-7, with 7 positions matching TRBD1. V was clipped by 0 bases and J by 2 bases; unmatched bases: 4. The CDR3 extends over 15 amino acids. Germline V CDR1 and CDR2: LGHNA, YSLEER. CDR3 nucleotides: TGCGCCAGCAGCCAAGACCAAGGGACAGCCTACGAGCAGTACTTC. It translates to CASSQDQGTAYEQYF.

The CDR3 nucleotides read TGCGCCAGCAGCCAAGAAGTAGGGGGCACTGAAGCTTTCTTT. Translated, it gives CASSQEVGGTEAFF. The chain links TRBV4-3 to TRBJ1-1; tentatively, D is TRBD1 (6 bases). The CDR3 runs to 14 residues. Looked up from germline, CDR1 is LGHNA and CDR2 is YSLEER. Trimming took off 0 bases at V and 4 bases at J, with 9 bases between the two ends.

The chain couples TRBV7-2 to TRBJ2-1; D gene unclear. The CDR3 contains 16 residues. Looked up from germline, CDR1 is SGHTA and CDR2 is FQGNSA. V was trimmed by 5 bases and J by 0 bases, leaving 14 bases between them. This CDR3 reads CASSARDSGSYNEQFF. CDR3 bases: TGTGCCAGCAGCGCAAGGGATTCCGGCTCCTACAATGAGCAGTTCTTC.

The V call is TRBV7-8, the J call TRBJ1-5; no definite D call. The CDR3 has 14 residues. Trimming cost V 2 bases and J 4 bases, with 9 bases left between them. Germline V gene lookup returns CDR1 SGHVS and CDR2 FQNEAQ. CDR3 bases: TGTGCCAGCAGCTTATTAAGGGTGAATCAGCCCCAGCATTTT. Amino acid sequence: CASSLLRVNQPQHF.

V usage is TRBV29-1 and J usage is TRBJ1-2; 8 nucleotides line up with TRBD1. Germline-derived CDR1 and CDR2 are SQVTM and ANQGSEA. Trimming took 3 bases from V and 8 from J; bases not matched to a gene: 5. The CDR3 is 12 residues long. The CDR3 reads CSVDWTGPGYTF. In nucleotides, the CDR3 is TGCAGCGTTGACTGGACAGGGCCCGGCTACACCTTC.

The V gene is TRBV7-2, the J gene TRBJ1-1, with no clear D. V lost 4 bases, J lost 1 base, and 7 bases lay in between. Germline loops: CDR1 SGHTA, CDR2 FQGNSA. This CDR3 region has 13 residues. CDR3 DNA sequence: TGTGCCAGCAGCTCATCGAAGAACACTGAAGCTTTCTTT. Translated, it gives CASSSSKNTEAFF.

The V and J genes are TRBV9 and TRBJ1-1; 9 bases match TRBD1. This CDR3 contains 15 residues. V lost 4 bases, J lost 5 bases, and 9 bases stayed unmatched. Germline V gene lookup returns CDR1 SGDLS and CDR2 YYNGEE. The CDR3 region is CASSTPGQGGTEAFF. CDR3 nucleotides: TGTGCCAGCAGCACACCGGGACAGGGCGGGACTGAAGCTTTCTTT.

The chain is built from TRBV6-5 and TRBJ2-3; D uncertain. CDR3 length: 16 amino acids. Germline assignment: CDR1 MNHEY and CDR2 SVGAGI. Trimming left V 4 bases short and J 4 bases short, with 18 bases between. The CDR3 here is CASSSRTGLGADTQYF. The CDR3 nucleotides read TGTGCCAGCAGTTCCAGGACCGGCCTTGGGGCAGATACGCAGTATTTT.